These T cell receptor beta chains were read from a single sample in a study of T cells in Graves' hyperthyroidism and ophthalmopathy. One entry per CDR3 protein results from TCRdb running MiXCR on the multiplex PCR reads. The profile shows about 770,000 distinct CDR3 sequences, over 15% of them singletons. The sequencing input was blood. Receptors were obtained from a woman aged 45-65 years with Graves' hyperthyroidism that later progressed to Graves' ophthalmopathy. CDR3s include the opening cysteine and the closing phenylalanine or tryptophan. A D gene is named only where the DNA matches it firmly.

J: TRBJ1-1
D: TRBD1
V: TRBV13
CDR3: CASSLYAGQGARDTEAFF

J: TRBJ2-7
D: TRBD2
V: TRBV5-6
CDR3: CASSLSLAGGSYEQYF

J: TRBJ1-1
D: NA
V: TRBV29-1
CDR3: CSVVRLTEAFF

J: TRBJ2-7
D: TRBD1
V: TRBV9
CDR3: CASSEGDRGFGEQYF

J: TRBJ1-4
D: NA
V: TRBV6-1
CDR3: CASSEATAGGGEKLFF

J: TRBJ2-7
D: NA
V: TRBV20-1
CDR3: CSAIQGNKAPYEQYF

J: TRBJ1-6
D: TRBD1
V: TRBV6-1
CDR3: CASSEWDRNSPLHF

J: TRBJ2-2
D: NA
V: TRBV9
CDR3: CASSVTSVGELFF

J: TRBJ2-5
D: NA
V: TRBV2
CDR3: CASSEGGRETQYF

J: TRBJ2-6
D: TRBD1
V: TRBV5-1
CDR3: CASSSGTGGSPGANVLTF

J: TRBJ1-1
D: TRBD1
V: TRBV7-9
CDR3: CASSFPSGGPGLEAFF

J: TRBJ1-2
D: TRBD1
V: TRBV3-1
CDR3: CASSSRQGEYGYTF

J: TRBJ2-7
D: NA
V: TRBV6-1
CDR3: CASSEVKGPYEQYF

J: TRBJ1-2
D: NA
V: TRBV29-1
CDR3: CSADGGEQLYYTF

J: TRBJ2-2
D: NA
V: TRBV7-2
CDR3: CASSPAKGGRTGELFF

J: TRBJ1-6
D: TRBD1
V: TRBV20-1
CDR3: CSVPQKGTDNSPLHF

J: TRBJ2-3
D: TRBD1
V: TRBV20-1
CDR3: CSAGGQGSPDTQYF

J: TRBJ1-3
D: NA
V: TRBV19
CDR3: CASSSGQRRSGNTIYF

J: TRBJ1-2
D: NA
V: TRBV12-3/TRBV12-4
CDR3: CASTEDSNYGYTF

J: TRBJ2-5
D: NA
V: TRBV24-1
CDR3: CATSAGQETQYF

J: TRBJ1-4
D: NA
V: TRBV6-7
CDR3: CASTLQVVGAGEKLFF

J: TRBJ2-7
D: NA
V: TRBV7-8
CDR3: CASSVPRSAGYEQYF

J: TRBJ1-1
D: NA
V: TRBV7-9
CDR3: CASSLAPAGRNTEAFF

J: TRBJ1-3
D: NA
V: TRBV4-1
CDR3: CASSQDGQAGNTIYF

J: TRBJ1-1
D: TRBD1
V: TRBV5-6
CDR3: CASRSYRGHLNTEAFF

J: TRBJ2-3
D: NA
V: TRBV20-1
CDR3: CSARENPSSYGGPPTSTDTQYF

J: TRBJ2-5
D: TRBD1
V: TRBV29-1
CDR3: CSVFRQGTETQYF

J: TRBJ2-7
D: NA
V: TRBV6-1
CDR3: CANSQRAGHEQYF

J: TRBJ2-1
D: NA
V: TRBV30
CDR3: CAWNPRQASLRGGTYNEQFF

J: TRBJ2-2
D: TRBD2
V: TRBV6-6
CDR3: CASSYSLTRGGYTGELFF

J: TRBJ1-2
D: NA
V: TRBV7-9
CDR3: CASSLLVAGYGYTF

J: TRBJ2-7
D: TRBD1
V: TRBV5-1
CDR3: CASSSRDSYEQYF

J: TRBJ1-1
D: NA
V: TRBV6-1
CDR3: CASSEMAGPLNTEAFF

J: TRBJ1-5
D: NA
V: TRBV12-3/TRBV12-4
CDR3: CASRSADRSNQPQHF

J: TRBJ2-2
D: NA
V: TRBV12-3/TRBV12-4
CDR3: CASSFSSGELFF

J: TRBJ1-4
D: NA
V: TRBV5-1
CDR3: CASSIGPTKLEKLFF